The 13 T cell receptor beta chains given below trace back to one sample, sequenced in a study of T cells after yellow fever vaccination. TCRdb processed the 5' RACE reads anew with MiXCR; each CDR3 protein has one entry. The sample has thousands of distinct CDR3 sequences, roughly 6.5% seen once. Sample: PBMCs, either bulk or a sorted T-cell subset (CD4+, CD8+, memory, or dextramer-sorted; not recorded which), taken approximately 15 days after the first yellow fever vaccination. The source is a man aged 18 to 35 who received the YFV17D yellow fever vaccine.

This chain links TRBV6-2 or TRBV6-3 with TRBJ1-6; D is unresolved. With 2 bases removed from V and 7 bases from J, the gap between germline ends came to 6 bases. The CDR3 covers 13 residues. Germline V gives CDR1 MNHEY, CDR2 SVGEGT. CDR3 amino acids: CASSYESNSPLHF. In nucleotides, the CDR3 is TGTGCCAGCAGTTACGAGTCAAATTCACCCCTCCACTTT.

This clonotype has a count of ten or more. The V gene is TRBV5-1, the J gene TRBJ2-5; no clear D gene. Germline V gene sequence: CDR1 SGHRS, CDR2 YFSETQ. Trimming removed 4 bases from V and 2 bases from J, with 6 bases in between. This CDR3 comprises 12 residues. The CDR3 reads CASSANQETQYF. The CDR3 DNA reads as TGCGCCAGCAGCGCGAATCAAGAGACCCAGTACTTC. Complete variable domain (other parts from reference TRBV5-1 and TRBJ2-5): KAGVTQTPRYLIKTRGQQVTLSCSPISGHRSVSWYQQTPGQGLQFLFEYFSETQRNKGNFPGRFSGRQFSNSRSEMNVSTLELGDSALYLCASSANQETQYFGPGTRLLVL.

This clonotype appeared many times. The CDR3 DNA reads TGTGCCAGCTCACCAGGGGGAGATGAAAAACTGTTTTTT. It yields the protein CASSPGGDEKLFF. This rearrangement joins TRBV18 to TRBJ1-4, with D tentatively TRBD1 (5 bases). V was cut by 2 bases and J by 6 bases, with 7 bases left in between. The germline CDR1 and CDR2 sequences are KGHSH and LQKENI. The CDR3 extends over 13 amino acids.

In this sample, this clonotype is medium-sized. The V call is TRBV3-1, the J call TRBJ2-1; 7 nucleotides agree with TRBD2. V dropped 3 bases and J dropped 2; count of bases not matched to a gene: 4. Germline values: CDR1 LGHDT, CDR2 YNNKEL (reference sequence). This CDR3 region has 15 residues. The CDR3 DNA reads TGTGCCAGCAGCCATGTACTAGCGCCCTACAATGAGCAGTTCTTC. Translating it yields CASSHVLAPYNEQFF.

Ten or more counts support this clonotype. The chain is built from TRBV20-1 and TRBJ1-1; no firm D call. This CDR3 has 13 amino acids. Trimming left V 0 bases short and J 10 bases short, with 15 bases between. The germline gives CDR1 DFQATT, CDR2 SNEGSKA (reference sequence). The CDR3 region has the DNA TGCAGTGCTAGAGATGACCGGGCCGAGGGAGCTTTCTTT. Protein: CSARDDRAEGAFF.

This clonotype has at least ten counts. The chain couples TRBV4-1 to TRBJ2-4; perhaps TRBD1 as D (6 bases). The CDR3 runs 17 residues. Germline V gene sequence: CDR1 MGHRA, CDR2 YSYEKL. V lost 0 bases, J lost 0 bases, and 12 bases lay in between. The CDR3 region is CASSQEVQGLAKNIQYF. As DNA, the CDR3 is TGCGCCAGCAGCCAAGAGGTCCAGGGGCTAGCCAAAAACATTCAGTACTTC.

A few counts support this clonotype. CDR3 in amino acids: CASSLSSGGGRGEAFF. The DNA for the CDR3 is TGTGCCAGCAGTTTATCCTCCGGGGGGGGGCGCGGTGAAGCTTTCTTT. The chain has TRBV27 and TRBJ1-1, with a possible D match to TRBD1 (6 bases). Trimming cost V 0 bases and J 7 bases, with 18 bases left between them. Germline loops: CDR1 MNHEY, CDR2 SMNVEV (reference sequence). The length of the CDR3 is 16 residues.

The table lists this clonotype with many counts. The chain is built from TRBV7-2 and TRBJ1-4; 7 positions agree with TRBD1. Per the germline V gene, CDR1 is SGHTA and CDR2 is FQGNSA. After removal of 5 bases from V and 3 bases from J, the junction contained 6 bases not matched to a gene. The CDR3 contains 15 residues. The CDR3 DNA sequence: TGTGCCAGCAGCGCTCACAGGGGCCCTAATGAAAAACTGTTTTTT. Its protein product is CASSAHRGPNEKLFF.

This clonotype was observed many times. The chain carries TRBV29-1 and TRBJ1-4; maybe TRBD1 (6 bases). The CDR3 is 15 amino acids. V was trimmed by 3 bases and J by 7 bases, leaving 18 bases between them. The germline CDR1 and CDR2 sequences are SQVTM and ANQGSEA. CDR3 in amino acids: CSVENLRGGGEKLFF. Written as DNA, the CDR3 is TGCAGCGTTGAGAATCTCAGGGGCGGGGGTGAAAAACTGTTTTTT.

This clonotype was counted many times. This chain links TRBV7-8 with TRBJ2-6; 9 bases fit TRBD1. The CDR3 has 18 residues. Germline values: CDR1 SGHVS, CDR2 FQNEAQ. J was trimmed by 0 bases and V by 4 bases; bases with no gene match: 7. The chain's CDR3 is CASSSNPDRGSGANVLTF. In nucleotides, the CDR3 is TGTGCCAGCAGCTCGAATCCGGACAGGGGCTCTGGGGCCAACGTCCTGACTTTC.

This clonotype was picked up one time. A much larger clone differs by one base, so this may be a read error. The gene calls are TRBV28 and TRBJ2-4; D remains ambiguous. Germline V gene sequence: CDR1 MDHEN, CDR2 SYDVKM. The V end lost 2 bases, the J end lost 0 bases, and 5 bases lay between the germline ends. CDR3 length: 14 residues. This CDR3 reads CASSLVLAKNIQYF. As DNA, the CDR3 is TGTGCCAGCAGTTTAGTACTAGCCAAAAACATTCAGTACTTC.

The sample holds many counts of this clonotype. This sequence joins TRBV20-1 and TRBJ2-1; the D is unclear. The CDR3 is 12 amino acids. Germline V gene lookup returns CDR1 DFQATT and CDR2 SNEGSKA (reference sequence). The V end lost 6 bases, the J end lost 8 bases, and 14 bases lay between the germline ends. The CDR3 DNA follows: TGCAGTGCCCCGAGACGGACGGATGAGCAGTTCTTC. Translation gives CSAPRRTDEQFF.

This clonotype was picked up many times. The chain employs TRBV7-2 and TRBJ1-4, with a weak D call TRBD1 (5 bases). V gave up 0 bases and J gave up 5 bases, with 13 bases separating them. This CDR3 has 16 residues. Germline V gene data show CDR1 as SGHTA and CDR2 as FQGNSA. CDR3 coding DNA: TGTGCCAGCAGCTTAGCGATAGGGACCCAAAATGAAAAACTGTTTTTT. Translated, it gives CASSLAIGTQNEKLFF.